This TCR beta chain appears in the sequencing data of a study of CDR3 diversity in severe acne. Germline CDR1 is SGHNT and CDR2 is YENEEA. The CDR3 contains 13 residues. Trimming shortened V by 3 bases and J by 4 bases, and 9 bases separated the two germline ends. TCRdb passed the PCR reads through MiXCR, listing each CDR3 protein once. The sample lists roughly 100,000 distinct CDR3 sequences; roughly 51% were seen once. The sample taken for sequencing was blood. The chain combines TRBV11-3 with TRBJ1-2; weak D call: TRBD1 (5 bases). This receptor was taken from a male donor with acne. The CDR3 protein is CASSFGGTYGYTF. The CDR3 DNA follows: TGTGCCAGCAGCTTCGGAGGGACCTATGGCTACACCTTC.